These T cell receptor beta chains were read from a single sample in a study of cytomegalovirus exposure and HLA in healthy donors. Data came from immunoSEQ multiplex PCR; TCRdb stores just in-frame clones and leaves some out. The sample yields approximately 140,000 clones, about four fifths seen once. Sequencing was carried out using PBMCs. These receptors originate from a man aged 45-65 years in good health and CMV-seropositive. CDR3s include the opening cysteine and the closing phenylalanine or tryptophan. The order of the fields is J gene, V gene, D gene, clone size, CDR3 DNA, CDR3 protein. The D gene is left open where the match is weak. The size field is filled for only some rows; it gives once, few, many or a size class.

J: TRBJ2-7; V: TRBV6-4; D: TRBD2; size: -; DNA: TGTGCCAGCAGTGACTATCTTAGCGGGGGGGCCTACGAGCAGTACTTC; CDR3: CASSDYLSGGAYEQYF
J: TRBJ1-6; V: TRBV6-1; D: -; size: -; DNA: TGTGCCAGCAGTGAGGGGACTTGGTCACCCCTCCACTTT; CDR3: CASSEGTWSPLHF
J: TRBJ1-2; V: TRBV7-9; D: -; size: -; DNA: TGTTCCAGCAGCTTATCGGAGAACTATGGCTACACCTTC; CDR3: CSSSLSENYGYTF
J: TRBJ2-3; V: TRBV19; D: -; size: -; DNA: TGTGCCAGTAACGAGGGCTGGGGGGCAGATACGCAGTATTTT; CDR3: CASNEGWGADTQYF
J: TRBJ2-7; V: TRBV7-9; D: TRBD1; size: -; DNA: TGTGCCAGCAGCTTACGGGACAGGGGATCCCCTACGGGCGAGCAGTACTTC; CDR3: CASSLRDRGSPTGEQYF
J: TRBJ2-5; V: TRBV5-1; D: -; size: -; DNA: TGCGCCAGCAGTTTGGGTTGGAGTCTCCAAGAGACCCAGTACTTC; CDR3: CASSLGWSLQETQYF
J: TRBJ2-5; V: TRBV6-5; D: TRBD2; size: few; DNA: TGTGCCAGCAGTTACGGGACTAGCGGGACAGAGACCCAGTACTTC; CDR3: CASSYGTSGTETQYF
J: TRBJ2-1; V: TRBV29-1; D: TRBD1; size: -; DNA: TGCAGCGTCAAAATCGGGACAGGGGGCTATAATGAGCAGTTCTTC; CDR3: CSVKIGTGGYNEQFF
J: TRBJ2-1; V: TRBV5-1; D: TRBD1; size: -; DNA: TGCGCCAGCAGCCGGGACAGGGGCAATGAGCAGTTCTTC; CDR3: CASSRDRGNEQFF
J: TRBJ1-2; V: TRBV27; D: -; size: -; DNA: TGTGCCAGCAGTCCAGGGCAGGGTTACGGCTACACCTTC; CDR3: CASSPGQGYGYTF
J: TRBJ2-1; V: TRBV7-9; D: -; size: -; DNA: TGTGCCAGCAGCTTAGCGGCAACCGACAATGAGCAGTTCTTC; CDR3: CASSLAATDNEQFF
J: TRBJ1-4; V: TRBV10-3; D: -; size: -; DNA: TGTGCCATCAGTGAAGGGGTGGGTGAAAAACTGTTTTTT; CDR3: CAISEGVGEKLFF
J: TRBJ1-1; V: TRBV5-4; D: -; size: -; DNA: TGTGCCAGCAGCAGCGCGGGGGGCGGTGGGACTGAAGCTTTCTTT; CDR3: CASSSAGGGGTEAFF
J: TRBJ2-7; V: TRBV10-3; D: -; size: -; DNA: TGTGCCATCAGTGAGCCCGTAGCTGGAGGGCCGGTCGAGCAGTACTTC; CDR3: CAISEPVAGGPVEQYF
J: TRBJ1-2; V: TRBV6-5; D: -; size: -; DNA: TGTGCCAGCATCGGGAGGGGGGTCGGCTATGGCTACACCTTC; CDR3: CASIGRGVGYGYTF
J: TRBJ2-2; V: TRBV6-4; D: TRBD2; size: -; DNA: TGTGCCAGCAGTGGGACTAGCGGGTCGAACACCGGGGAGCTGTTTTTT; CDR3: CASSGTSGSNTGELFF
J: TRBJ2-3; V: TRBV29-1; D: TRBD1; size: few; DNA: TGCAGCGTTTCGCTGACAGGGAGACGCACAGATACGCAGTATTTT; CDR3: CSVSLTGRRTDTQYF
J: TRBJ1-2; V: TRBV10-3; D: TRBD1; size: -; DNA: TGTGCCATCACCCTGGGCCAGGGGGTTAACTATGGCTACACCTTC; CDR3: CAITLGQGVNYGYTF
J: TRBJ1-2; V: TRBV18; D: TRBD1; size: -; DNA: TGTGCCAGCTCACCATTACAGGGGGAGAACTATGGCTACACCTTC; CDR3: CASSPLQGENYGYTF
J: TRBJ2-1; V: TRBV11-3; D: -; size: -; DNA: TGTGCCAGCAGCTTCGGACTTTACAATGAGCAGTTCTTC; CDR3: CASSFGLYNEQFF
J: TRBJ1-6; V: TRBV16; D: -; size: once; DNA: TGTGCCAGCAGCGAAGAGAGCTCCTATAATTCACCCCTCCACTTT; CDR3: CASSEESSYNSPLHF
J: TRBJ2-3; V: TRBV27; D: -; size: -; DNA: TGTGCCAGCAGTTTATCCGGTCCAGTCTGGACTCCCCTGATAACAGATACGCAGTATTTT; CDR3: CASSLSGPVWTPLITDTQYF
J: TRBJ2-2; V: TRBV10-3; D: TRBD1; size: -; DNA: TGTGCCATCAGTGATGACAGGGGGGGATCTGAGCTGTTTTTT; CDR3: CAISDDRGGSELFF
J: TRBJ2-2; V: TRBV2; D: -; size: -; DNA: TGTGCCAGCACCAGGGTCGGCGGGGAGCTGTTTTTT; CDR3: CASTRVGGELFF
J: TRBJ2-5; V: TRBV5-1; D: -; size: -; DNA: TGCGCCAGCAGCTTGTTCCCGGGAAACCAAGAGACCCAGTACTTC; CDR3: CASSLFPGNQETQYF
J: TRBJ2-5; V: TRBV2; D: TRBD1; size: -; DNA: TGTGCCAGCAGGGGGACAGGGAGGCGGGAGACCCAGTACTTC; CDR3: CASRGTGRRETQYF
J: TRBJ2-3; V: TRBV15; D: TRBD2; size: -; DNA: TGTGCCACCAGCAGAGGGACTAGCGGGACAGATACGCAGTATTTT; CDR3: CATSRGTSGTDTQYF
J: TRBJ2-1; V: TRBV6-1; D: TRBD1; size: -; DNA: TGTGCCAGCAGGGACAGGGGGAGCTTGGGGAATGAGCAGTTCTTC; CDR3: CASRDRGSLGNEQFF
J: TRBJ1-4; V: TRBV4-1; D: -; size: -; DNA: TGCGCCAGTCGACAGGAGGATAATGAAAAACTGTTTTTT; CDR3: CASRQEDNEKLFF
J: TRBJ2-1; V: TRBV5-1; D: -; size: -; DNA: TGCGCCAGCAGCTTCGAGGACATATATTACAATGAGCAGTTCTTC; CDR3: CASSFEDIYYNEQFF
J: TRBJ2-2; V: TRBV2; D: TRBD2; size: -; DNA: TGTGCCAGCAACCCGGGGAGCGGGATCAGGGAGCTGTTTTTT; CDR3: CASNPGSGIRELFF
J: TRBJ1-4; V: TRBV18; D: -; size: -; DNA: TGTGCCAGCTCACCTCCGGACCCCCAGGGTGAAAAACTGTTTTTT; CDR3: CASSPPDPQGEKLFF
J: TRBJ2-7; V: TRBV5-1; D: TRBD2; size: -; DNA: TGCGCCAGCAGACCTAGCGGGAGTAGCGACGAGCAGTACTTC; CDR3: CASRPSGSSDEQYF
J: TRBJ2-7; V: TRBV7-9; D: TRBD1; size: few; DNA: TGTGCCAGCAGCTTAGAAGGACAGGGCCCCTACGAGCAGTACTTC; CDR3: CASSLEGQGPYEQYF
J: TRBJ1-5; V: TRBV29-1; D: TRBD1; size: -; DNA: TGCAGCGTCCAGGGACAGGGGGATCAGCCCCAGCATTTT; CDR3: CSVQGQGDQPQHF
J: TRBJ2-6; V: TRBV28; D: -; size: -; DNA: TGTGCCAGCAGGAGGGGGGGCTTTTCTGGGGCCAACGTCCTGACTTTC; CDR3: CASRRGGFSGANVLTF
J: TRBJ2-7; V: TRBV30; D: TRBD1; size: -; DNA: TGTGCCTGGAAGGGTCAGGGGGCTAACTACGAGCAGTACTTC; CDR3: CAWKGQGANYEQYF
J: TRBJ1-5; V: TRBV6-1; D: -; size: -; DNA: TGTGCCAGCAGTTCAGGGAAAGAACAGCCCCAGCATTTT; CDR3: CASSSGKEQPQHF
J: TRBJ2-7; V: TRBV27; D: TRBD2; size: -; DNA: TGTGCCAGCAGTTTTCGGCGTAGCGGGAGGGCCGGGCAGTACTTC; CDR3: CASSFRRSGRAGQYF
J: TRBJ2-7; V: TRBV12-5; D: -; size: -; DNA: TGTGCTAGTGCGGGCCGGACACACGATGCCTACGAGCAGTACTTC; CDR3: CASAGRTHDAYEQYF
J: TRBJ2-3; V: TRBV28; D: TRBD2; size: -; DNA: TGTGCCAGCAGTTTAGGTCCTAGCGGGAGTACGCAGTATTTT; CDR3: CASSLGPSGSTQYF
J: TRBJ1-5; V: TRBV6-5; D: -; size: -; DNA: TGTGCCAGCAGTTATGGCGCAGGGAGCAATCAGCCCCAGCATTTT; CDR3: CASSYGAGSNQPQHF
J: TRBJ1-3; V: TRBV5-1; D: -; size: -; DNA: TGCGCCAGCAGCTTGAATTTCGACCGGAGCTCTGGAAACACCATATATTTT; CDR3: CASSLNFDRSSGNTIYF
J: TRBJ2-7; V: TRBV27; D: TRBD2; size: -; DNA: TGTGCCAGCAGTTCCCAAAGGGGGACTAGCTTCCTCGAGCAGTACTTC; CDR3: CASSSQRGTSFLEQYF
J: TRBJ1-4; V: TRBV4-1; D: -; size: -; DNA: TGCGCCAGCAGCCGAACCCCGAGGGTTGATAATGAAAAACTGTTTTTT; CDR3: CASSRTPRVDNEKLFF
J: TRBJ1-1; V: TRBV10-3; D: TRBD1; size: once; DNA: TGTGCCATCAGTAGGGGGGATTGGACAGGAGAAAAGGCCACTGAAGCTTTCTTT; CDR3: CAISRGDWTGEKATEAFF
J: TRBJ2-1; V: TRBV29-1; D: -; size: -; DNA: TGCAGCGCCCTATACAATGAGCAGTTCTTC; CDR3: CSALYNEQFF
J: TRBJ2-2; V: TRBV11-3; D: TRBD2; size: -; DNA: TGTGCCAGCAGCTTAGTGCTAGCGGATAACACCGGGGAGCTGTTTTTT; CDR3: CASSLVLADNTGELFF
J: TRBJ2-1; V: TRBV4-1; D: TRBD1; size: few; DNA: TGCGCCAGCAGCCAAGATGCTGGGACAGGCTACAATGAGCAGTTCTTC; CDR3: CASSQDAGTGYNEQFF
J: TRBJ2-1; V: TRBV9; D: TRBD2; size: -; DNA: TGTGCCAGCAGCGTGCGGACTAGCGGGAGAAGGGATGAGCAGTTCTTC; CDR3: CASSVRTSGRRDEQFF
J: TRBJ2-5; V: TRBV2; D: TRBD1; size: -; DNA: TGTGCCAGTAGCCGGGACAGGGAAGGGGGTCATGAGACCCAGTACTTC; CDR3: CASSRDREGGHETQYF
J: TRBJ2-7; V: TRBV2; D: -; size: -; DNA: TGTGCCAGCAGGGCGGGGCACAGGGGCGAGCAGTACTTC; CDR3: CASRAGHRGEQYF
J: TRBJ2-1; V: TRBV11-2; D: TRBD2; size: -; DNA: TGTGCCAGCAGCTTAGTCCCGACTAGCGGGGCCTACAATGAGCAGTTCTTC; CDR3: CASSLVPTSGAYNEQFF
J: TRBJ2-1; V: TRBV19; D: -; size: -; DNA: TGTGCCAGTAGTATGTCACTAGCCCCCTACAATGAGCAGTTCTTC; CDR3: CASSMSLAPYNEQFF
J: TRBJ2-1; V: TRBV5-4; D: TRBD2; size: once; DNA: TGTGCCAGCACTCCGGCGGGAGGGCAGTGGAATGAGCAGTTCTTC; CDR3: CASTPAGGQWNEQFF
J: TRBJ1-1; V: TRBV5-4; D: -; size: once; DNA: TGTGCCAGCACCCCAAACCGGGGGGAGAACACTGAAGCTTTCTTT; CDR3: CASTPNRGENTEAFF
J: TRBJ2-2; V: TRBV5-4; D: -; size: -; DNA: TGTGCCAGCAGTTTTGCAGGGAAGGGCGGGGAGCTGTTTTTT; CDR3: CASSFAGKGGELFF
J: TRBJ2-5; V: TRBV5-4; D: TRBD2; size: few; DNA: TGTGCCACCTCCCTATCGGGAGGGAGGCAAGAGACCCAGTACTTC; CDR3: CATSLSGGRQETQYF
J: TRBJ2-6; V: TRBV2; D: TRBD1; size: -; DNA: TGTGCCAGCAGTCCTACAGGGGACTCTGGGGCCAACGTCCTGACTTTC; CDR3: CASSPTGDSGANVLTF
J: TRBJ2-3; V: TRBV7-3; D: TRBD1; size: -; DNA: TGTGCCAGCAGCTTAGGAGGACAGGCAGATACGCAGTATTTT; CDR3: CASSLGGQADTQYF